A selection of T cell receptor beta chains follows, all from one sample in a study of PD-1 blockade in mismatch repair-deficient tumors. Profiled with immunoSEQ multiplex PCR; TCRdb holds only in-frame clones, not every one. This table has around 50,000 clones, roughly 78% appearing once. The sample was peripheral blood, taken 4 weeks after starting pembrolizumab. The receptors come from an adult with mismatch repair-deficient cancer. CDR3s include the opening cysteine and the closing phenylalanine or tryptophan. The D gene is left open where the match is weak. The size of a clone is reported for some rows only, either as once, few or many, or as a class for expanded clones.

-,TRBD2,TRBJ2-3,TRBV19,TGTGCCAGCAAACTAGCGGGAAACGCAGATACGCAGTATTTT,CASKLAGNADTQYF
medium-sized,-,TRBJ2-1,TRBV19,TGTGCCAGTAGTGGGGCAATTGAGCAGTTCTTC,CASSGAIEQFF
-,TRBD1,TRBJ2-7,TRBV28,TGTGCCAGCAGTTTATTAGGGCAGGGGGAAAAAGGCTACGAGCAGTACTTC,CASSLLGQGEKGYEQYF
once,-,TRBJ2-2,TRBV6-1,TGTGCCAGCAGTGAAGGCAGGCACTGGGCCGGGGAGCTGTTTTTT,CASSEGRHWAGELFF
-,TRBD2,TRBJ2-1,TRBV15,TGTGCTGTAGCTAGCGGCTACAATGAGCAGTTCTTC,CAVASGYNEQFF
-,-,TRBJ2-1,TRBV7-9,TGTGCCAGCAGCCCAGAGTACAATGAGCAGTTCTTC,CASSPEYNEQFF
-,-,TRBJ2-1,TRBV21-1,TGTGCCAGCAGCAAAGGCAAAAAACGACAAAACCCCTCCAATGAGCAGTTCTTC,CASSKGKKRQNPSNEQFF
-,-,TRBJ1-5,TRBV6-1,TGTGCCAGCACGAGGGGAGTAGAACAGCCCCAGCATTTT,CASTRGVEQPQHF
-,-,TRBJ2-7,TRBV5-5,TGTGCCAGCAGCCCTACCCACCGAATAGAGCAGTACTTC,CASSPTHRIEQYF
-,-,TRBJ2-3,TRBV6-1,TGTGCCAGCAGTGTGAGGCGGGCCTACACAGATACGCAGTATTTT,CASSVRRAYTDTQYF
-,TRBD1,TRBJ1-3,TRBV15,TGTGCTGTTCGGACAGGGAACTCTGGAAACACCATATATTTT,CAVRTGNSGNTIYF
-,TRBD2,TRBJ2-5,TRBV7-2,TGTGCCAGCAGCTCTTACGGGGGGACTATCAAAGAGACCCAGTACTTC,CASSSYGGTIKETQYF
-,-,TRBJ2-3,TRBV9,TGTGCCAGCAGCGTAGTGGGCAGCCTAAGCACAGATACGCAGTATTTT,CASSVVGSLSTDTQYF
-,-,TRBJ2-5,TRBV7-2,TGTGCCAGCAGCTTATCTAGGGTGGAGACCCAGTACTTC,CASSLSRVETQYF
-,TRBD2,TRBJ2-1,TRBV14,TGTGCCAGCAGCCAAGGGGGACTAGCGGAGTACAATGAGCAGTTCTTC,CASSQGGLAEYNEQFF
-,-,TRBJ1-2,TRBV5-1,TGCGCCAGCAGCTTGGCCGCGACTCCGGGGACCGGACCATATGGCTACACCTTC,CASSLAATPGTGPYGYTF
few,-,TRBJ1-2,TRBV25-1,TGTGCCAGCAGTGAAGGGGCCCAGTATGGCTACACCTTC,CASSEGAQYGYTF
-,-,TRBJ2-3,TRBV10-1,TGCGCCAGCAGCAAGAGTACCTTTGACAGGGATACGCAGTATTTT,CASSKSTFDRDTQYF
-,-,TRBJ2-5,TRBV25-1,TGTGCCAGCAGTGTGGGGCAGGGCGGCAAGACCCAGTACTTC,CASSVGQGGKTQYF
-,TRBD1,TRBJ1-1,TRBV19,TGTGCCAGTAGTATCACAGGGGAAGTGAACACTGAAGCTTTCTTT,CASSITGEVNTEAFF
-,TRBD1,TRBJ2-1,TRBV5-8,TGTGCCAGCAGCTCCCCCCGGGACAGGGTCTACAATGAGCAGTTCTTC,CASSSPRDRVYNEQFF
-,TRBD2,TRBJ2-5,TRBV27,TGTGCCAGCAGTCCTCGAGTAGCGGGAGGGGAGACCCAGTACTTC,CASSPRVAGGETQYF
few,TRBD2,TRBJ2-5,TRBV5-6,TGTGCCAGCAGCTTGGCGGGACTAGCGGGAGAAGAGACCCAGTACTTC,CASSLAGLAGEETQYF
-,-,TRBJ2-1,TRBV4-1,TGCGCCAGCAGCCAGGTAAACATGGTAAGCTACAATGAGCAGTTCTTC,CASSQVNMVSYNEQFF
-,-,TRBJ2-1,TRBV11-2,TGTGCCAGCAGCTTAGATTGGCCTTACAATGAGCAGTTCTTC,CASSLDWPYNEQFF
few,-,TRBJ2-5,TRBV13,TGTGCCAGCAGCGAAGGCGGGTGGGCACACCAAGAGACCCAGTACTTC,CASSEGGWAHQETQYF
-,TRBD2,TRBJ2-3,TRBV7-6,TGTGCCAGCAGCGCCGGACTAGCGGGGGCTAGCACAGATACGCAGTATTTT,CASSAGLAGASTDTQYF
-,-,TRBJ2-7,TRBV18,TGTGCCAGCTCACCCCCATCCGGGGGCAAGAGCTCCTACGAGCAGTACTTC,CASSPPSGGKSSYEQYF
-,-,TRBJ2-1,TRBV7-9,TGTGCCAGCAGCCCAATGGGGGGGCTACACGATGAGCAGTTCTTC,CASSPMGGLHDEQFF
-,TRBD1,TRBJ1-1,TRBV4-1,TGCGCCAGCAGCCCGGGGGCAGGGGGCGCGTGGGAAGCTTTCTTT,CASSPGAGGAWEAFF
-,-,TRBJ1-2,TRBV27,TGTGCCAGCAGCCGCTTGGGACACGAGAACTATGGCTACACCTTC,CASSRLGHENYGYTF
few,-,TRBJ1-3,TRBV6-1,TGTGCCAGCAGTGTGCTGGGCTCTGGAAACACCATATATTTT,CASSVLGSGNTIYF
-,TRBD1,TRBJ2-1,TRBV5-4,TGTGCCAGCAGCGCGGGACAGGGTAAGAGCAATGAGCAGTTCTTC,CASSAGQGKSNEQFF
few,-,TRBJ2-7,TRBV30,TGTGCCTGGAGCGGTACCTCTAGAGAGCAGTACTTC,CAWSGTSREQYF
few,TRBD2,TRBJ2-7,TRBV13,TGTGCCAGCAGCTTCTACGGGCTAGCGGGCTCCTACGAGCAGTACTTC,CASSFYGLAGSYEQYF
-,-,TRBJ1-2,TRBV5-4,TGTGCCAGCAGCTTGGGTGGTGGCTACACCTTC,CASSLGGGYTF
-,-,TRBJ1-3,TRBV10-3,TGTGCCATCAGGGAGAGTTCTGGAAACACCATATATTTT,CAIRESSGNTIYF
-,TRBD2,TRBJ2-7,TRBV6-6,TGTGCCAGCAGTTCCTCATCTAGCGGGAGTCCCTACGAGCAGTACTTC,CASSSSSSGSPYEQYF
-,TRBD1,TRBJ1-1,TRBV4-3,TGCGCCAGCAGCCAAGGGGAGGGGACAGTGCTGGGTGAAGCTTTCTTT,CASSQGEGTVLGEAFF
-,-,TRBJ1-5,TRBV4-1,TGCGCCAGCAGCCAAGGAGCACTTAAGGGAGGCCCCCGCAATCAGCCCCAGCATTTT,CASSQGALKGGPRNQPQHF
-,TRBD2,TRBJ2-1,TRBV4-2,TGTGCCAGCAGCCAGGTAGCGGGAGGAAACAATGAGCAGTTCTTC,CASSQVAGGNNEQFF
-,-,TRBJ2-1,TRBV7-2,TGTGCCAGCAGCCTTCCCTCGACCACTACCTACAATGAGCAGTTCTTC,CASSLPSTTTYNEQFF
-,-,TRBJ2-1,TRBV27,TGTGCCAGCAGGAGAACAAGGGGTTCCTACAATGAGCAGTTCTTC,CASRRTRGSYNEQFF
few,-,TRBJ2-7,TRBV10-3,TGTGCCATCAGTGAGTCGGGTAGCGGTGTGCAGTACTTC,CAISESGSGVQYF
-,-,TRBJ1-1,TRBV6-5,TGTGCCAGCAGTAAGACAATGAACACTGAAGCTTTCTTT,CASSKTMNTEAFF
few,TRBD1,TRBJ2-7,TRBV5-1,TGCGCCAGCAGCTTGGAAGGCCGGGGCAGGGGGCTCTACGAGCAGTACTTC,CASSLEGRGRGLYEQYF
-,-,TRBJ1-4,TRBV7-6,TGTGCCAGCAGCCTAGGTGCAGTGGACGAAAAACTGTTTTTT,CASSLGAVDEKLFF
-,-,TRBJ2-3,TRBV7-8,TGTGCCAGCAGCTATCGCCGCGCGGATACGCAGTATTTT,CASSYRRADTQYF
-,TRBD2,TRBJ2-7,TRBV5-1,TGCGCCAGCAGCCCTGGGACTAGCGGGAGTCTCTACGAGCAGTACTTC,CASSPGTSGSLYEQYF
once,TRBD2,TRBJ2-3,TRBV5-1,TGCGCCAGCAGCCCCCTAGCGGGGGGAGAGGATACGCAGTATTTT,CASSPLAGGEDTQYF
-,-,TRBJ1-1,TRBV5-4,TGTGCCAGCAGCTTGCCAGGAACCTCGATGAACACTGAAGCTTTCTTT,CASSLPGTSMNTEAFF
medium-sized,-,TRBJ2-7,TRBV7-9,TGTGCCAGCAGCCAGGATTACTACGAGCAGTACTTC,CASSQDYYEQYF
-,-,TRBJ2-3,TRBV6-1,TGTGCCAGCAGAACAGGAGTCGCCCGCACAGATACGCAGTATTTT,CASRTGVARTDTQYF
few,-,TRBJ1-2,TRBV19,TGTGCCAGTAGTATCTCACTAAACTATGGCTACACCTTC,CASSISLNYGYTF
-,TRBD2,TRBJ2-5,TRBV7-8,TGTGCCAGCAGCTTAGCTAGCGGGATGGAGACCCAGTACTTC,CASSLASGMETQYF
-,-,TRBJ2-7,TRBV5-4,TGTGCCAGCAGCCATCCGGACTCAGGGCAGTACTTC,CASSHPDSGQYF
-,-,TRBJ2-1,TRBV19,TGTGCCAGTAGTATCTGGCCTTCCGAAGTCCAGCAGTTCTTC,CASSIWPSEVQQFF